The 24 T cell receptor beta chains below were found in one sample sequenced in a study of human T cells and chemical hapten exposure. TCRdb re-called the RACE reads with MiXCR, one entry per CDR3 protein. The top ten hold roughly 2.4% of the sample, which has about 190,000 distinct CDR3 sequences, under 25% seen once. The time point is: patch test 3, about 24 weeks after DPC sensitization. Treatment given: therapeutic diphenylcyclopropenone sensitization with weekly scalp DPC. The sequences come from whole blood, collected in connection with sensitization to the hapten diphenylcyclopropenone (DPC). The source of these receptors is a woman between 35 and 50 years old with alopecia areata. Some clones in this sample may be carry-over from other donors' samples.

This clonotype has only a few counts. This chain joins TRBV7-2 and TRBJ2-7; 10 bases are shared with TRBD2. Unmatched junction bases numbered 8, after V lost 5 bases and J lost 7 bases. The CDR3 extends over 14 amino acids. Germline V gene lookup returns CDR1 SGHTA and CDR2 FQGNSA. CDR3 bases: TGTGCCAGCAGCCCCCAATGGACTAGCGGAGAGCAGTACTTC. Translation gives CASSPQWTSGEQYF.

This clonotype was detected a few times. This chain joins TRBV6-2 or TRBV6-3 and TRBJ2-5; D unclear. The CDR3 consists of 15 residues. Per the germline V gene, CDR1 is MNHEY and CDR2 is SVGEGT. Between the trimmed V and J ends, which lost 4 bases and 5 bases, there was a span of 17 bases. The CDR3 is CASSSTPSRSETQYF. DNA of the CDR3: TGTGCCAGCAGTTCCACCCCGAGCCGTTCCGAGACCCAGTACTTC.

The rearrangement links TRBV29-1 to TRBJ2-4; 7 bases fit TRBD1. J gave up 6 bases and V 2 bases, and 4 bases lay outside the gene matches. The CDR3 length is 13 residues. From germline, CDR1 is SQVTM and CDR2 ANQGSEA. The CDR3 nucleotides read TGCAGCGTTGAATTCCGGGACAGAAACATTCAGTACTTC. Protein: CSVEFRDRNIQYF.

The V and J genes are TRBV7-9 and TRBJ2-2; D is unclear. The CDR3 contains 12 residues. Germline loops: CDR1 SEHNR, CDR2 FQNEAQ (reference sequence). Trimming took off 4 bases at V and 5 bases at J, with 5 bases between the two ends. CDR3 coding DNA: TGTGCCAGCAGCTCACGGACCGGGGAGCTGTTTTTT. Its protein product is CASSSRTGELFF. Complete variable domain (other parts from reference TRBV7-9 and TRBJ2-2): DTGVSQNPRHKITKRGQNVTFRCDPISEHNRLYWYRQTLGQGPEFLTYFQNEAQLEKSRLLSDRFSAERPKGSFSTLEIQRTEQGDSAMYLCASSSRTGELFFGEGSRLTVL.

The chain combines TRBV7-9 with TRBJ2-2; tentatively, D is TRBD2 (5 bases). Germline V CDR1 and CDR2: SEHNR, FQNEAQ (reference sequence). CDR3 length equals 14 residues. V was shortened by 6 bases and J by 6 bases, with 14 bases between the two germline ends. The CDR3 region has the DNA TGTGCCAGCAGGCAAAGCGGTATCGCCGGGGAGCTGTTTTTT. It translates to CASRQSGIAGELFF.

This clonotype was detected only a few times. V and J are TRBV20-1 and TRBJ2-1; 7 bases agree with TRBD2. Per germline, CDR1 DFQATT and CDR2 SNEGSKA (reference sequence). This CDR3 has 14 amino acids. V shed 6 bases, J shed 0 bases, and the junction held 5 bases outside the gene matches. The CDR3 sequence is CSAISGTSYNEQFF. The CDR3 DNA reads TGCAGTGCCATAAGCGGGACCTCCTACAATGAGCAGTTCTTC.

There are a few counts of this clonotype. The rearrangement links TRBV4-3 to TRBJ2-1; TRBD2 might be the D (5 bases). The germline CDR1 and CDR2 sequences are LGHNA and YSLEER. The CDR3 runs 17 residues. The V end lost 5 bases, the J end lost 2 bases, and 19 bases lay between the germline ends. The DNA for the CDR3 is TGCGCCAGCAGCGCCTCCGACACTGGGAGACCCTACAATGAGCAGTTCTTC. Translated: CASSASDTGRPYNEQFF.

This rearrangement joins TRBV7-2 to TRBJ2-5, with D perhaps matching TRBD2 (5 bases). CDR1 and CDR2 from the germline V gene are SGHTA and FQGNSA. Trimming stripped 3 bases from V and 1 base from J, with 12 bases between. CDR3 length: 15 residues. The CDR3 nucleotides read TGTGCCAGCAGCTTTGCCGGGATGCCCCAAGAGACCCAGTACTTC. This translates into CASSFAGMPQETQYF.

This clonotype was seen only a few times. The chain uses TRBV28 and TRBJ1-2, with TRBD1 as a possible D gene (5 bases). CDR1 is MDHEN and CDR2 is SYDVKM in the germline V gene. The CDR3 runs to 13 residues. Trimming cost V 2 bases and J 3 bases, with 7 bases left between them. The CDR3 region is CASSLTGHYGYTF. In nucleotides, the CDR3 is TGTGCCAGCAGTTTAACGGGGCACTATGGCTACACCTTC.

The chain is built from TRBV3-1 and TRBJ2-7; a weak D match, TRBD2 (5 bases). This CDR3 contains 13 residues. Per the germline V gene, CDR1 is LGHDT and CDR2 is YNNKEL (reference sequence). V shed 0 bases and J shed 4 bases, with 7 bases lying between them. The CDR3 here is CASSQEAGYEQYF. The CDR3 DNA reads as TGTGCCAGCAGCCAAGAGGCGGGTTACGAGCAGTACTTC.

The rearrangement uses TRBV12-2 and TRBJ1-6; TRBD1, the table's D call, lacks a check against the DNA. TRBV12-2 corresponds to a pseudogene. The CDR3 is made up of 20 amino acids. The CDR3 sequence: CASRLASYEQGRTYNSPLHF. The CDR3 DNA sequence: TGTGCAAGTCGCTTAGCGAGTTATGAGCAGGGTCGAACCTATAATTCACCCCTCCACTTT.

The gene calls are TRBV7-8 and TRBJ1-3, with D unresolved. Trimming cost V 1 base and J 3 bases, with 7 bases left between them. CDR1 SGHVS and CDR2 FQNEAQ come from the germline V gene. The CDR3 extends over 14 amino acids. CDR3 loop: CASSLGQDGNTIYF. CDR3 in DNA: TGTGCCAGCAGCTTAGGACAAGATGGAAACACCATATATTTT.

The sample holds a few counts of this clonotype. The chain is built from TRBV4-2 and TRBJ1-5, with D hard to call. Trimming stripped 1 base from V and 7 bases from J, with 11 bases between. Germline V lookup: CDR1 LGHNA, CDR2 YNFKEQ. CDR3 length: 14 amino acids. In DNA form, the CDR3 reads TGTGCCAGCAGCCAAGGGACGTTCGGGCAGCCCCAGCATTTT. Translating it yields CASSQGTFGQPQHF.

V usage is TRBV29-1 and J usage is TRBJ2-6; the match to TRBD1 covers 8 bases. The germline gives CDR1 SQVTM, CDR2 ANQGSEA. Unmatched junction bases numbered 9, after V lost 5 bases and J lost 0 bases. The CDR3 is 17 residues long. This CDR3 reads CSVSSGTGVSGANVLTF. CDR3 in DNA: TGCAGCGTTTCATCCGGGACAGGCGTCTCTGGGGCCAACGTCCTGACTTTC.

This clonotype was observed a few times. The J gene is TRBJ1-1, the V gene TRBV5-1; the D is unclear. The CDR3 sequence is 14 residues long. Germline V CDR1 and CDR2: SGHRS, YFSETQ. V shed 4 bases and J shed 0 bases, with 10 bases lying between them. DNA for the CDR3: TGCGCCAGCAGCGGGTATACAGTGAACACTGAAGCTTTCTTT. Its translation is CASSGYTVNTEAFF.

With respect to this clonotype: A read error may produce the germline difference seen at one junction end. The chain joins TRBV27 to TRBJ2-3; D may be TRBD1 (6 bases). The CDR3 covers 14 residues. Germline lookup yields CDR1 MNHEY and CDR2 SMNVEV (reference sequence). The CDR3 loop is CANSFSGAADTQYF. The CDR3, as DNA: TGTGCCAACAGTTTTTCAGGGGCCGCAGATACGCAGTATTTT.

This rearrangement joins TRBV28 to TRBJ2-4; D is undetermined. The CDR3 is made up of 14 amino acids. Between the trimmed V and J ends, which lost 5 bases and 11 bases, there was a span of 19 bases. Germline CDR1 reads MDHEN; CDR2 reads SYDVKM. CDR3 sequence (DNA): TGTGCCAGCAGTCCCCAATGGACCGGACCTGTTCAGTACTTC. Translating it yields CASSPQWTGPVQYF.

This clonotype showed up just a few times. J is TRBJ2-7 and V is TRBV7-2; possibly TRBD1 or TRBD2 for D (5 bases each). The CDR3 runs 12 residues. The V end lost 7 bases, the J end lost 5 bases, and 12 bases lay between the germline ends. The V gene's germline CDR1 is SGHTA and CDR2 FQGNSA. The CDR3 sequence: CASNRGEDEQYF. CDR3 nucleotide sequence: TGTGCCAGCAACCGAGGGGAAGACGAGCAGTACTTC. Variable domain in full (rest from reference TRBV7-2 and TRBJ2-7): GAGVSQSPSNKVTEKGKDVELRCDPISGHTALYWYRQSLGQGLEFLIYFQGNSAPDKSGLPSDRFSAERTGGSVSTLTIQRTQQEDSAVYLCASNRGEDEQYFGPGTRLTVT.

This rearrangement joins TRBV7-9 to TRBJ1-5, with 9 bases fitting TRBD1. Per the germline V gene, CDR1 is SEHNR and CDR2 is FQNEAQ (reference sequence). The CDR3 totals 16 residues. The V gene end was trimmed by 4 bases and the J gene end by 6 bases; junction bases not matched to a gene: 10. The CDR3 protein is CASSSSRTGEFQPQHF. In DNA, the CDR3 is TGTGCCAGCAGCTCTAGTCGGACAGGGGAGTTTCAGCCCCAGCATTTT.

This chain uses TRBV6-2 or TRBV6-3 with TRBJ1-1, with 7 bases identical to TRBD1. The CDR3 runs to 16 residues. Trimming cost V 0 bases and J 0 bases; bases outside gene matches: 4. Per germline, CDR1 MNHEY and CDR2 SVGEGT. CDR3 nucleotide sequence: TGTGCCAGCAGTTACTCCACAGGGGAGGTGAACACTGAAGCTTTCTTT. Its protein product is CASSYSTGEVNTEAFF.

This clonotype was seen many times. The CDR3 sequence is CSATGTSYSETQYF. The CDR3 nucleotides are TGCAGTGCTACCGGGACTAGCTATTCGGAGACCCAGTACTTC. The chain carries TRBV20-1 and TRBJ2-5; 9 nucleotides line up with TRBD2. The CDR3 loop spans 14 amino acids. CDR1 is DFQATT and CDR2 is SNEGSKA in the germline V gene (reference sequence). V was clipped by 4 bases and J by 5 bases; unmatched bases: 8.

The chain links TRBV27 to TRBJ2-1, with 9 bases fitting TRBD2. Germline V gives CDR1 MNHEY, CDR2 SMNVEV (reference sequence). V shed 7 bases and J 9 bases; nucleotides not matched to a gene: 22. The CDR3 contains 18 residues. This CDR3 is CASTPRLGVAGGRGEQFF. The CDR3 DNA sequence: TGTGCCAGCACCCCCCGCCTTGGGGTGGCGGGAGGGCGTGGTGAGCAGTTCTTC.

This clonotype was counted only a few times. V gene TRBV20-1 combines with J gene TRBJ2-2; 9 nucleotides match TRBD2. The CDR3 covers 16 residues. CDR1 DFQATT and CDR2 SNEGSKA come from the germline V gene (reference sequence). Losses at the gene ends were 1 base for V and 0 bases for J; bases not matched to a gene: 3. CDR3 sequence: CSARAGGRANTGELFF. The CDR3 nucleotides are TGCAGTGCTAGAGCTGGCGGGAGGGCGAACACCGGGGAGCTGTTTTTT.

This clonotype was seen a handful of times. The chain employs TRBV10-3 and TRBJ1-4; 12 bases fit TRBD1. CDR1 ENHRY and CDR2 SYGVKD come from the germline V gene. The V gene end was trimmed by 2 bases and the J gene end by 7 bases; junction bases not matched to a gene: 5. There are 16 residues in the CDR3. In DNA form, the CDR3 reads TGTGCCATCAGTGAGCCGGGACAGGGGGCCAGTGAAAAACTGTTTTTT. It encodes CAISEPGQGASEKLFF.